The text below deals with one T cell receptor (beta chain). The sample is drawn from a study of blood T cell repertoires in COVID-19. Study-level background: COVID-19 samples, acute and convalescent, were from the United States, Italy and Spain. PBMCs, B-cell-depleted T cells, or T cells provided the cDNA or gDNA that made up the material.

Original analysis: Amplification of reference gene primers provided the estimated nucleated cell counts. Generated by immunoSEQ multiplex PCR, the TCRdb table keeps only in-frame clones and is missing some. That table furnishes V, J and clone size, whereas the DNA furnished D and trimming. Here the sample spans about 190,000 clones, approximately 84% being singletons. The V and J ends lost 0 bases and 5 bases, in that order; junction bases with no gene match: 5. Germline V gene lookup returns CDR1 KGHSH and CDR2 LQKENI. The CDR3 has 16 amino acids. The TCR comes from a woman in her seventies with active or convalescent COVID-19. The genes are TRBV18 and TRBJ2-2; TRBD2 agrees at 8 bases. The sample consisted of peripheral blood. The CDR3 DNA follows: TGTGCCAGCTCACCACCCGGGACTAGAGCAACCGGGGAGCTGTTTTTT. Translated: CASSPPGTRATGELFF. The full variable domain, rest sourced from reference TRBV18 and TRBJ2-2, is NAGVMQNPRHLVRRRGQEARLRCSPMKGHSHVYWYRQLPEEGLKFMVYLQKENIIDESGMPKERFSAEFPKEGPSILRIQQVVRGDSAAYFCASSPPGTRATGELFFGEGSRLTVL.